A selection of T cell receptor beta chains follows, all from one sample in a study of T cells in Graves' hyperthyroidism and ophthalmopathy. TCRdb re-analysed the multiplex PCR reads in MiXCR, keeping a single row per CDR3 protein. Of almost 600,000 distinct CDR3 sequences in the sample, 11% to 15% were seen once. Sequences were obtained from blood. Receptors were obtained from a young woman with Graves' hyperthyroidism that later progressed to Graves' ophthalmopathy. Both conserved end residues are trimmed from each CDR3.

v_call	j_call	cdr3_aa
TRBV24-1	TRBJ2-3	ATSDPGSTDTQY
TRBV24-1	TRBJ1-2	ATSLREDYGYT
TRBV28	TRBJ2-1	ASSLAPGDYNEQF
TRBV14	TRBJ2-2	ASNSGSRELF
TRBV5-8	TRBJ2-5	ASSSGRATKETQY
TRBV28	TRBJ1-6	ASSFPPHNSPLH
TRBV24-1	TRBJ1-2	ATSDFADGYT
TRBV7-9	TRBJ1-1	ASSLVGGRNTEAF
TRBV6-2/TRBV6-3	TRBJ1-4	ASSRSQTGIREKLF
TRBV19	TRBJ1-5	ASSIAKIRNQPQH
TRBV6-1	TRBJ1-2	ASSEAIIDIYYGYT
TRBV30	TRBJ1-1	AWRQGAEAF
TRBV9	TRBJ1-1	ASSLFLGQENTEAF
TRBV19	TRBJ2-5	ASSTAGTQQETQY